The following is a T cell receptor (beta chain) sequence with its context. Its antigen is unidentified. Germline trimming cut 5 bases from V and 3 bases from J; bases unmatched to any gene: 9. Germline V gene data show CDR1 as SGHVS and CDR2 as FNYEAQ. The CDR3 runs to 18 residues. These data belong to a study of T cell therapy after organ transplantation. The wider study: Up to 6 doses were given at 2-week intervals.

Repertoires were generated with immunoSEQ multiplex PCR, while TCRdb's copy carries only in-frame clones and drops some. The sample holds 40,000 to 60,000 clones, about 95% seen once. This clonotype was obtained from a human patient who had received a solid organ transplant and had CMV disease. This sample comprised CD8+ T cells from blood, obtained before autologous CMV-specific T cell therapy. The chain has TRBV7-6 and TRBJ2-1, with 14 bases that match TRBD2. The CDR3 is CASSPGLAGVSFYNEQFF. CDR3 nucleotide sequence: TGTGCCAGCAGCCCGGGACTAGCGGGAGTGAGCTTCTACAATGAGCAGTTCTTC.